The rows below give T cell receptor beta chains drawn from one sample of a study of T cell repertoires in cytomegalovirus infection. Using its own MiXCR run on the reads, TCRdb lists one record per CDR3 protein. The sample holds around 450,000 distinct CDR3 sequences, approximately 33% seen once. The sequencing input was PBMCs. All receptors come from a human donor in good health (CMV status not recorded). Some clones in this sample may be carry-over from other donors' samples. Each CDR3 is given with its conserved first and last residue. A D gene is named only where the DNA matches it firmly. Size is omitted from some rows. Given values are once, few, many or a class for expanded clones.

TRBV6-5	TRBJ1-4	-	-	15	CASSYEGNKNEKLFF	TGTGCCAGCAGTTACGAAGGGAATAAAAATGAAAAACTGTTTTTT
TRBV7-2	TRBJ2-7	-	-	17	CASSLARVVDRTYEQSF	TGTGCCAGCAGCTTAGCGAGGGTTGTGGACCGCACCTACGAGCAGTCCTTC
TRBV11-1	TRBJ2-7	TRBD1	-	14	CACSSRTGLHEQYF	TGTGCCTGCAGCTCCCGGACAGGGCTCCACGAGCAGTACTTC
TRBV10-3	TRBJ2-7	-	-	15	CARPYESDGTGQQYF	TGTGCCAGACCATATGAATCGGACGGGACGGGTCAGCAGTACTTC
TRBV12-3/TRBV12-4	TRBJ2-6	-	-	15	CASSLPTSGANVLTF	TGTGCCAGCAGTTTGCCGACTTCTGGGGCCAACGTCCTGACTTTC
TRBV19	TRBJ1-2	TRBD1	-	15	CASSRNRGLHYGYTF	TGTGCCAGTAGCCGCAACAGGGGGCTGCACTATGGCTACACCTTC
TRBV6-5	TRBJ2-2	TRBD2	-	18	CASSYLRLAVGPTGELFF	TGTGCCAGCAGTTACCTTAGACTAGCGGTGGGTCCCACCGGGGAGCTGTTTTTT
TRBV6-1	TRBJ2-7	TRBD1	-	15	CASSQEKTGTYEQYF	TGTGCCAGCAGCCAAGAAAAGACAGGGACCTACGAGCAGTACTTC
TRBV11-2	TRBJ1-2	TRBD1	-	15	CASSLYPGGGYGYTF	TGTGCCAGCAGCTTATATCCAGGGGGCGGCTATGGCTACACCTTC
TRBV7-6	TRBJ2-7	-	-	14	CASSSSAVGREQYF	TGTGCCAGCAGCTCTTCCGCTGTGGGCAGGGAGCAGTACTTC
TRBV9	TRBJ2-6	-	-	16	CASSVARSSGANVLTF	TGTGCCAGCAGCGTAGCACGAAGCTCTGGGGCCAACGTCCTGACTTTC
TRBV28	TRBJ1-1	-	-	16	CASSLFGTYKDTEAFF	TGTGCCAGCAGTTTGTTCGGGACATATAAGGACACTGAAGCTTTCTTT
TRBV7-2	TRBJ2-1	-	few	14	CASSLAGGNNEQFF	TGTGCCAGCAGCTTAGCGGGGGGTAACAATGAGCAGTTCTTC
TRBV7-9	TRBJ2-1	TRBD2	few	16	CASSPSGTSADNEQFF	TGTGCCAGCAGCCCATCCGGGACTAGCGCGGACAATGAGCAGTTCTTC
TRBV28	TRBJ2-6	-	-	14	CASNRGSGANVLTF	TGTGCCAGCAACCGCGGAAGTGGGGCCAACGTCCTGACTTTC
TRBV6-6	TRBJ2-1	-	few	18	CASSGRKLQGFSYNEQFF	TGTGCCAGCAGTGGCAGGAAACTACAGGGATTCTCCTACAATGAGCAGTTCTTC
TRBV14	TRBJ1-4	-	-	18	CASSQVPQGLRRNEKLFF	TGTGCCAGCAGCCAAGTCCCGCAGGGGCTCCGGAGGAACGAAAAACTGTTTTTT
TRBV12-3/TRBV12-4	TRBJ1-2	TRBD1	-	15	CASSPRDRTNYGYTF	TGTGCCAGCAGTCCCCGGGACAGAACTAACTATGGCTACACCTTC
TRBV6-5	TRBJ2-5	-	-	14	CASSYSSGRETQYF	TGTGCCAGCAGTTACTCATCGGGTCGGGAGACCCAGTACTTC
TRBV12-3/TRBV12-4	TRBJ2-3	TRBD1	few	17	CASRDGQAARGTDTQYF	TGTGCCAGCAGAGACGGACAGGCGGCCCGGGGCACAGATACGCAGTATTTT
TRBV7-3	TRBJ1-2	-	-	14	CASSLNGLFYGYTF	TGTGCCAGCAGCTTAAATGGGCTGTTCTATGGCTACACCTTC
TRBV6-2/TRBV6-3	TRBJ2-1	TRBD1	few	15	CASSLTGTPYNEQFF	TGTGCCAGCAGTCTGACAGGGACCCCCTACAATGAGCAGTTCTTC
TRBV7-2	TRBJ2-1	-	many	15	CASSFLAGVDNEQFF	TGTGCCAGCAGCTTCCTAGCCGGGGTCGACAATGAGCAGTTCTTC
TRBV20-1	TRBJ1-2	-	-	11	CSATQGVGYTF	TGCAGTGCCACTCAGGGAGTTGGCTACACCTTC
TRBV6-2/TRBV6-3	TRBJ2-5	-	-	14	CASSYSSSSETQYF	TGTGCCAGCAGTTACTCGTCCAGCTCGGAGACCCAGTACTTC
TRBV20-1	TRBJ1-2	-	-	11	CSARGQGIYTF	TGCAGTGCTAGAGGTCAGGGCATTTACACCTTC
TRBV6-2/TRBV6-3	TRBJ2-2	-	few	14	CASSRSLDTGELFF	TGTGCCAGCAGTAGGTCTCTAGACACCGGGGAGCTGTTTTTT
TRBV2	TRBJ1-6	-	few	16	CASSEEGQRHGSALHF	TGTGCCAGCAGTGAAGAAGGACAGCGCCACGGTAGCGCCCTCCACTTT
TRBV6-1	TRBJ2-3	-	few	15	CASSDPVGGTDTQYF	TGTGCCAGCAGTGATCCGGTTGGAGGCACAGATACGCAGTATTTT
TRBV27	TRBJ2-5	-	-	15	CASSPGQSYQETQYF	TGTGCCAGCAGTCCCGGACAGAGCTACCAAGAGACCCAGTACTTC
TRBV6-1	TRBJ1-4	-	few	17	CASSEIGRGRINEKLFF	TGTGCCAGCAGTGAAATAGGACGTGGCAGGATTAATGAAAAACTGTTTTTT
TRBV6-8	TRBJ2-5	-	-	15	CASSYLRGPQETQYF	TGTGCCAGCAGTTACTTGCGGGGACCACAAGAGACCCAGTACTTC
TRBV18	TRBJ2-5	TRBD2	-	17	CASSPSSGLAGEETQYF	TGTGCCAGCTCACCAAGCTCGGGACTAGCGGGGGAAGAGACCCAGTACTTC
TRBV7-2	TRBJ1-4	-	many	13	CASSGQLNEKLFF	TGTGCCAGCAGCGGACAGTTGAACGAAAAACTGTTTTTT
TRBV7-9	TRBJ1-6	-	few	12	CASSRRNSPLHF	TGTGCCAGCAGCCGCAGAAATTCACCCCTCCACTTT
TRBV12-3/TRBV12-4	TRBJ2-3	TRBD1	few	18	CASSLLPGTGRSTDTQYF	TGTGCCAGCAGTTTACTTCCCGGGACAGGGAGAAGCACAGATACGCAGTATTTT
TRBV3-1	TRBJ2-1	-	-	12	CASSQLNNEQFF	TGTGCCAGCAGCCAATTAAACAATGAGCAGTTCTTC